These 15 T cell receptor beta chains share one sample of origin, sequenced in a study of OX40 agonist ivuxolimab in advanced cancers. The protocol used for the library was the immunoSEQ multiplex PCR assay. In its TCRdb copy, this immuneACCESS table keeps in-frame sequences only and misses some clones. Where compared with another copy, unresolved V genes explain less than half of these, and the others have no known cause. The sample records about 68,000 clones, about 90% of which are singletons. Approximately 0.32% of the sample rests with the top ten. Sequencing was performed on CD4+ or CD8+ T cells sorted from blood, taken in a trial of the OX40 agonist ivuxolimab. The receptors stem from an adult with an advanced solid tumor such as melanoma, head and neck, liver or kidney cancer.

CDR3 nucleotide sequence: TGCGCCAGCAGCCTCCCGAGGATACCTAATGAAAAACTGTTTTTT. It codes for CASSLPRIPNEKLFF. The V gene is TRBV4-1, the J gene TRBJ1-4; D gene unclear. CDR1 and CDR2 from the germline V gene are MGHRA and YSYEKL. The CDR3 length is 15 residues. With 4 bases removed from V and 3 bases from J, the gap between germline ends came to 12 bases.

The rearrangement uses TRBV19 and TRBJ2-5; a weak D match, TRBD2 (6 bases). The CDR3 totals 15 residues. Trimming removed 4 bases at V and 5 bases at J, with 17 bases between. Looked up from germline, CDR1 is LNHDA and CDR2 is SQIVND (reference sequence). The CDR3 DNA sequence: TGTGCCAGTAGTAGCGGGCTAGCGTTCGGGGAGACCCAGTACTTC. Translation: CASSSGLAFGETQYF.

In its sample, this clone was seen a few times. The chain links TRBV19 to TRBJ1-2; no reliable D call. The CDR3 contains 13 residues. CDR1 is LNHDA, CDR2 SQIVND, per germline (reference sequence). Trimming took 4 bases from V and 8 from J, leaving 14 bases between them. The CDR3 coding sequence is TGTGCCAGTAGTAGCGGACCAGGAGGAGGCTACACCTTC. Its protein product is CASSSGPGGGYTF.

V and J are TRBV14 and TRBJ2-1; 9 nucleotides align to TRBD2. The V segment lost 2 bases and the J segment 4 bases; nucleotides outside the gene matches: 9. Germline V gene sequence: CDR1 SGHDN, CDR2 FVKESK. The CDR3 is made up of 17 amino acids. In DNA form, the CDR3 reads TGTGCCAGCAGCCAACGGCCTAGCGGGATTGTTTACAATGAGCAGTTCTTC. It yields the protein CASSQRPSGIVYNEQFF. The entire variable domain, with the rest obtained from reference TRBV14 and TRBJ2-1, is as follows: EAGVTQFPSHSVIEKGQTVTLRCDPISGHDNLYWYRRVMGKEIKFLLHFVKESKQDESGMPNNRFLAERTGGTYSTLKVQPAELEDSGVYFCASSQRPSGIVYNEQFFGPGTRLTVL.

In DNA form, the CDR3 reads TGTGCCAGCAGTGAAGTTAGGGGGGGCTTTGAAAAACTGTTTTTT. Protein product: CASSEVRGGFEKLFF. The V gene is TRBV2, the J gene TRBJ1-4; TRBD1 might be the D (6 bases). CDR3 length: 15 amino acids. Trimming took off 1 base at V and 7 bases at J, with 13 bases between the two ends. Looked up from germline, CDR1 is SNHLY and CDR2 is FYNNEI. Looking up the rest from reference TRBV2 and TRBJ1-4 gives the full variable domain: EPEVTQTPSHQVTQMGQEVILRCVPISNHLYFYWYRQILGQKVEFLVSFYNNEISEKSEIFDDQFSVERPDGSNFTLKIRSTKLEDSAMYFCASSEVRGGFEKLFFGSGTQLSVL.

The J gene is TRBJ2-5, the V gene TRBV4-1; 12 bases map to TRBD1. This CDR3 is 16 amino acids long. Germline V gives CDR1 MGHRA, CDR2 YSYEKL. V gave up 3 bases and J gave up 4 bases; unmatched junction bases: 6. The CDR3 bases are TGCGCCAGCAGCCAGACCGGGACAGGGGGCGTAGAGACCCAGTACTTC. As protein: CASSQTGTGGVETQYF.

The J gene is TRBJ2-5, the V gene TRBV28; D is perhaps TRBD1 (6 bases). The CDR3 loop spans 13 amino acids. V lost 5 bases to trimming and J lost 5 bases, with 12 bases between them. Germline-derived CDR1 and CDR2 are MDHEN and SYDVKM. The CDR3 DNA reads TGTGCCAGCAGTATTCGGACAGTTGAGACCCAGTACTTC. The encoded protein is CASSIRTVETQYF.

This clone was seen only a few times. The CDR3 is CASSESRQQHRNTIYF. CDR3 in DNA: TGTGCCAGCAGTGAGTCGCGTCAGCAACATAGAAACACCATATATTTT. The rearrangement uses TRBV6-1 and TRBJ1-3; D gene unclear. The CDR3 consists of 16 residues. Germline assignment: CDR1 MNHNS and CDR2 SASEGT. Between the trimmed V and J ends, which lost 3 bases and 5 bases, there was a span of 17 bases.

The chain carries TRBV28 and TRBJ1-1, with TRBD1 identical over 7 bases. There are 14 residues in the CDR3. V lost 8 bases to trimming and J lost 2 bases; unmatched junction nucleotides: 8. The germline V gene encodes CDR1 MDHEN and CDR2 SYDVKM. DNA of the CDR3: TGTGCCAGCTACATTAGGACAGGAAACACTGAAGCTTTCTTT. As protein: CASYIRTGNTEAFF.

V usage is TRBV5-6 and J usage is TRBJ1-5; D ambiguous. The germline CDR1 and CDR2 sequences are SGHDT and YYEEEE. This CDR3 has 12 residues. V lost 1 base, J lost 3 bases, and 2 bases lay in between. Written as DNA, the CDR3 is TGTGCCAGCAGCTTGTACAATCAGCCCCAGCATTTT. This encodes CASSLYNQPQHF. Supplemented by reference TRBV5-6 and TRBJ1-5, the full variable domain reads DAGVTQSPTHLIKTRGQQVTLRCSPKSGHDTVSWYQQALGQGPQFIFQYYEEEERQRGNFPDRFSGHQFPNYSSELNVNALLLGDSALYLCASSLYNQPQHFGDGTRLSIL.

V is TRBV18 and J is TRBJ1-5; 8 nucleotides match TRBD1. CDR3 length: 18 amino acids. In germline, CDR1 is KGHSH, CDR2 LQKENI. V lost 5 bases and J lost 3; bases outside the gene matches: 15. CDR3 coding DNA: TGTGCCAGCTCATCAATCCAGGCGGACAGGGCCTCCAATCAGCCCCAGCATTTT. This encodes CASSSIQADRASNQPQHF.

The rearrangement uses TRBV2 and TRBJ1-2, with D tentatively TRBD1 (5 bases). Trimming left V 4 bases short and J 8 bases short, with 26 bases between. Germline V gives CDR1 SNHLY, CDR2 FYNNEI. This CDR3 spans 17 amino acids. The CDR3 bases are TGTGCCAGCAGTGCGGAGAGGACCGGGACGGCTTTAGGCGGCTACACCTTC. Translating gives CASSAERTGTALGGYTF.

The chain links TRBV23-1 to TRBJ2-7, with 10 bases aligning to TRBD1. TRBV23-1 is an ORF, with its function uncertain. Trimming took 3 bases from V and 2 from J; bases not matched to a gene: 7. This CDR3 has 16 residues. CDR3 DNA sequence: TGCGCCAGCAGTCACCCGCCCGGGACAGGGGCCTACGAGCAGTACTTC. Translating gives CASSHPPGTGAYEQYF.

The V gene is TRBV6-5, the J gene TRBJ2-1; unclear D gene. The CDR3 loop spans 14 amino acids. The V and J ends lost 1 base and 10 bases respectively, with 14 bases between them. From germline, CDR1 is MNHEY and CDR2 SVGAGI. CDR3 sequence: CASSYFYSVGEQFF. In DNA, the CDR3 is TGTGCCAGCAGTTACTTTTACTCTGTGGGGGAGCAGTTCTTC.

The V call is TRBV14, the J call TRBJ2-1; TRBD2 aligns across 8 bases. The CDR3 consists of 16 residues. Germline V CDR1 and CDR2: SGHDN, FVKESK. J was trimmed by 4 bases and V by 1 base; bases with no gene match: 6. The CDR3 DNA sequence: TGTGCCAGCAGCCAAGCGATAGGACTAGCTTACAATGAGCAGTTCTTC. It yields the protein CASSQAIGLAYNEQFF.